This is a list of T cell receptor beta chains from one sample in a study of blood T cell repertoires in COVID-19. The protocol was immunoSEQ multiplex PCR, while the TCRdb copy is restricted to in-frame clones and leaves out a portion. The sample holds a few hundred thousand clones; approximately 79% are singletons and the top ten take 4.1%. The material sequenced was PBMCs or T cells enriched from blood (not recorded which). These receptors originate from a man aged 30 to 45 with acute COVID-19. Both conserved end residues are part of each CDR3. Rows may omit the clone size; those that give it use once, few, many or a size class.

V	size	length	J	CDR3
TRBV12-3/TRBV12-4	NA	13	TRBJ1-1	CASSLGQVPGAFF
TRBV2	NA	15	TRBJ2-3	CASSEGDSHRDTQYF
TRBV7-2	NA	14	TRBJ1-5	CASSQDRGRQPQHF
TRBV5-1	NA	16	TRBJ2-6	CASSLAIGVGANVLTF
TRBV7-8	NA	16	TRBJ2-5	CASSPRSGFIWETQYF
TRBV30	NA	14	TRBJ1-2	CAWSGGSSNYGYTF
TRBV24-1	NA	13	TRBJ1-1	CATSDSVNTEAFF
TRBV9	NA	17	TRBJ2-2	CASSVASPQSDGGELFF
TRBV6-4	NA	15	TRBJ2-3	CASSDWDRSTDTQYF
TRBV5-1	few	15	TRBJ2-4	CASSLIPGQETIQYF
TRBV4-1	NA	15	TRBJ1-4	CASSWGDRTNEKLFF
TRBV7-2	NA	17	TRBJ2-4	CASSLGGGILAKNIQYF
TRBV18	NA	13	TRBJ2-2	CASSGADTGELFF
TRBV14	once	20	TRBJ2-2	CASSRFHRGQVVRRTGELFF
TRBV3-1/TRBV3-2	NA	15	TRBJ1-3	CASSWDRGNGNTIYF
TRBV2	NA	15	TRBJ1-5	CASMKQGVGNQPQHF
TRBV6-5	NA	16	TRBJ2-1	CASSYSALAGYNEQFF
TRBV9	NA	15	TRBJ1-1	CASSVGSGPNTEAFF
TRBV27	NA	15	TRBJ2-3	CASSSPAGPTDTQYF
TRBV6-5	NA	13	TRBJ1-6	CASSNRGDSPLHF
TRBV4-1	NA	14	TRBJ1-6	CASSQDPGVSPLHF
TRBV27	NA	15	TRBJ1-1	CASSLSLAGNTEAFF
TRBV14	NA	16	TRBJ1-1	CASSPRTGPMNTEAFF
TRBV30	NA	12	TRBJ2-5	CAWSVIMETQYF
TRBV29-1	NA	13	TRBJ1-1	CSLRTGMNTEAFF
TRBV27	NA	15	TRBJ2-2	CASSLSTGVTGELFF
TRBV2	NA	14	TRBJ1-1	CASSTQSRNTEAFF
TRBV19	NA	17	TRBJ2-1	CASSFRSFGTGHNEQFF
TRBV28	NA	15	TRBJ1-1	CASSSYATLNTEAFF
TRBV6-5	NA	15	TRBJ1-1	CASSYMAGKGTEAFF
TRBV5-8	NA	16	TRBJ1-6	CASSLRRVLGVSPLHF
TRBV7-9	few	15	TRBJ1-4	CASSQGQSTNEKLFF
TRBV7-2	NA	14	TRBJ2-5	CASSLAGWRETQYF
TRBV7-3	NA	15	TRBJ2-3	CASSQAGGSTDTQYF
TRBV30	NA	13	TRBJ1-5	CAWTPGGSQPQHF
TRBV6-4	few	13	TRBJ1-1	CASSETGETEAFF
TRBV5-6	NA	15	TRBJ1-3	CASSPRAFSGNTIYF
TRBV2	NA	17	TRBJ1-6	CASSGNRGGSYNSPLHF
TRBV3-1/TRBV3-2	NA	15	TRBJ1-5	CASSQAPGGNQPQHF
TRBV2	NA	14	TRBJ1-1	CASSKGGAETEAFF
TRBV27	NA	13	TRBJ1-2	CASSLTRGSGYTF
TRBV7-9	NA	14	TRBJ1-1	CASSSTGLFTEAFF
TRBV3-1/TRBV3-2	NA	17	TRBJ2-1	CASSQESRGTAGNEQFF
TRBV2	NA	15	TRBJ1-5	CASSESSGDSQPQHF
TRBV20-1	NA	14	TRBJ2-1	CSASIAGENNEQFF
TRBV15	NA	14	TRBJ2-3	CATSRDRRIDTQYF
TRBV15	NA	14	TRBJ2-3	CATSRASGTDTQYF
TRBV5-6	NA	17	TRBJ2-3	CASTPSATSGFPDTQYF
TRBV7-9	NA	15	TRBJ2-1	CASSVGTSGNHEQFF
TRBV12-3/TRBV12-4	NA	12	TRBJ1-1	CASSRGSYRAFF
TRBV6-5	few	14	TRBJ2-1	CASRGLAESNEQFF
TRBV12-5	NA	14	TRBJ2-5	CASGSRPLQETQYF